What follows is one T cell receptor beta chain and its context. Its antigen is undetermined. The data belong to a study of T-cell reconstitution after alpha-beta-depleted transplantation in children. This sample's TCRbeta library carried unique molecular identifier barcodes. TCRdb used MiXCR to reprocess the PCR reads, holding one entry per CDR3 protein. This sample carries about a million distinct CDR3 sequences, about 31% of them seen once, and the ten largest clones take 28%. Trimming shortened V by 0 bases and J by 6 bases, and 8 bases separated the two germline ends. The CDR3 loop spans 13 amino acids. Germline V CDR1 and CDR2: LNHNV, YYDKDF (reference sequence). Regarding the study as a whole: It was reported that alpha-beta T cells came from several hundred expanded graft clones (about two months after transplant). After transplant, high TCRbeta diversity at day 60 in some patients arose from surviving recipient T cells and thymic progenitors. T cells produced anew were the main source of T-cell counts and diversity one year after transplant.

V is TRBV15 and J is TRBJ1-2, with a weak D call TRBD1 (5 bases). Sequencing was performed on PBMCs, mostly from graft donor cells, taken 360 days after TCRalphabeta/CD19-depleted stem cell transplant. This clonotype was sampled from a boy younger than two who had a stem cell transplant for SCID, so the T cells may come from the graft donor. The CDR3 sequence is CATSRDRGHGYTF. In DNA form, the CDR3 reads TGTGCCACCAGCAGAGATAGGGGTCATGGCTACACCTTC.